This TCR beta chain was recorded in a study of blood T cell repertoires in COVID-19. Germline V CDR1 and CDR2: DFQATT, SNEGSKA (reference sequence). The CDR3 consists of 13 residues. The V end lost 3 bases, the J end lost 4 bases, and 10 bases lay between the germline ends. Clones were sequenced by immunoSEQ multiplex PCR, and TCRdb holds only the in-frame ones, with some missing. The sample records approximately 260,000 clones, roughly 80% being singletons. The TCR sequence derives from a man in his fifties or sixties who had recovered from COVID-19. The chain couples TRBV20-1 to TRBJ2-1; D might be TRBD1 (5 bases). Specimen: PBMCs or T cells enriched from blood (not recorded which). CDR3 amino acids: CSASDQGYNEQFF. CDR3 nucleotide sequence: TGCAGTGCTAGTGATCAGGGTTACAATGAGCAGTTCTTC.